A selection of T cell receptor beta chains follows, all from one sample in a study of radiotherapy plus CTLA-4 blockade in lung cancer. Generated by immunoSEQ multiplex PCR, the TCRdb table keeps only in-frame clones and is missing some. The sample holds tens of thousands of clones; 70% to 80% are singletons and the top ten take 15% to 20%. This specimen consisted of peripheral blood, obtained from a patient treated with radiotherapy plus ipilimumab. The receptors stem from a human donor with non-small cell lung cancer that progressed on radiotherapy plus ipilimumab. The CDR3 runs from the conserved cysteine through the conserved F or W. A D gene is named only where the DNA matches it firmly. Part of the rows lack a size; the others show once, few, many or a class for expanded clones.

TRBJ2-2,.,.,TRBV5-1,TGCGCCAGCAGCTTGGGAGGACGGACCACCGGGGAGCTGTTTTTT,CASSLGGRTTGELFF
TRBJ2-3,TRBD2,.,TRBV28,TGTGCCAGCAGTTTAGGGGCTAGCGGAGCTAGCACAGATACGCAGTATTTT,CASSLGASGASTDTQYF
TRBJ1-2,.,.,TRBV28,TGTGCCAGCATTCCCCAAGGGGGTGGCTACACCTTC,CASIPQGGGYTF
TRBJ2-1,TRBD2,.,TRBV6-1,TGTGCCAGCAGGGCACTAGCGGGGGACTACAATGAGCAGTTCTTC,CASRALAGDYNEQFF
TRBJ2-3,TRBD2,.,TRBV11-2,TGTGCCAGCAGCCCCCGAGCTAGCGGGAGAACAGATACGCAGTATTTT,CASSPRASGRTDTQYF
TRBJ2-7,.,.,TRBV6-5,TGTGCCAGCCGGGCGCTAGAGGGGGAGCGGCAGTACTTC,CASRALEGERQYF
TRBJ1-1,.,.,TRBV5-1,TGCGCCAGCAGCCTCAGGGGAGAGAACACTGAAGCTTTCTTT,CASSLRGENTEAFF
TRBJ1-5,.,.,TRBV28,TGTGCCAGCAGCCCCGGCCAGGGTGGACAGCCCCAGCATTTT,CASSPGQGGQPQHF
TRBJ1-5,.,medium-sized,TRBV6-1,TGTGCCAGCAGCATCATGGGGGACAATCAGCCCCAGCATTTT,CASSIMGDNQPQHF
TRBJ2-2,.,.,TRBV9,TGTGCCAGCGCGACAGGGAACACCGGGGAGCTGTTTTTT,CASATGNTGELFF
TRBJ2-1,TRBD2,few,TRBV10-3,TGTGCCATCAGTGAGGGGGGGGGCTACAATGAGCAGTTCTTC,CAISEGGGYNEQFF
TRBJ2-2,.,.,TRBV7-3,TGTGCCAGCAGCTTATACAGGGCTAGCGGACCCACCGGGGAGCTGTTTTTT,CASSLYRASGPTGELFF
TRBJ2-1,.,.,TRBV18,TGTGCCAGCTCACCAGGGCAGGGGAACTACAATGAGCAGTTCTTC,CASSPGQGNYNEQFF
TRBJ1-3,.,.,TRBV5-6,TGTGCCAGCAGCTTGACAGCATCTGGAAACACCATATATTTT,CASSLTASGNTIYF
TRBJ1-2,TRBD1,.,TRBV28,TGTGCCCATAACAGGGGAGGCTATGGCTACACCTTC,CAHNRGGYGYTF
TRBJ1-4,.,.,TRBV28,TGTGCCAGCAGTCCCGGGACCTTAACGGGGGAAAAACTGTTTTTT,CASSPGTLTGEKLFF
TRBJ1-1,.,few,TRBV7-8,TGTGCCAGCAGCGGAACAGGGCGTTTTTCGGCTTTCTTT,CASSGTGRFSAFF
TRBJ2-2,TRBD1,.,TRBV6-1,TGTGCCAGCATCGGACAGGGATCTAAGGAGCTGTTTTTT,CASIGQGSKELFF
TRBJ1-2,.,few,TRBV13,TGTGCCAGCAGCTTAAGTTTGGGAAACTATGGCTACACCTTC,CASSLSLGNYGYTF
TRBJ2-1,TRBD2,.,TRBV5-4,TGTGCCAGCACCCCCCCGGGCGGGAGATGGAGTTACAATGAGCAGTTCTTC,CASTPPGGRWSYNEQFF
TRBJ1-4,.,.,TRBV2,TGTGCCAGCAGTGAGGGAACTAATGAAAAACTGTTTTTT,CASSEGTNEKLFF
TRBJ1-1,TRBD1,.,TRBV7-3,TGTGCCAGCAGCTTAACTGGGACAGGGAGGACTGAAGCTTTCTTT,CASSLTGTGRTEAFF
TRBJ1-5,TRBD1,.,TRBV28,TGTGCCAGCAGTTCACCGGGACAGATAATGCAAGGCAATCAGCCCCAGCATTTT,CASSSPGQIMQGNQPQHF
TRBJ2-1,.,.,TRBV7-9,TGTGCCAGCAGCGTAGGTGCTTCATGGGGGTTCTTC,CASSVGASWGFF
TRBJ1-4,TRBD1,.,TRBV5-1,TGCGCCAGCAGCATCGGACAGGGGGTGGAAAAACTGTTTTTT,CASSIGQGVEKLFF
TRBJ1-1,.,.,TRBV6-6,TGTGCCAGCAGTTATGGGGGGGGCGCGAGAACTGAAGCTTTCTTT,CASSYGGGARTEAFF
TRBJ1-2,.,.,TRBV6-6,TGTGCCAGCAGTTACTTACGGGACCTTCTGACCTATGGCTACACCTTC,CASSYLRDLLTYGYTF
TRBJ2-4,.,.,TRBV28,TGTGCCAGCAGTTTTTCGGGGGCCAAAAACATTCAGTACTTC,CASSFSGAKNIQYF
TRBJ2-7,TRBD1,.,TRBV27,TGTGCCAGCAGTTGGGGACAGGGGAGCTCCTACGAGCAGTACTTC,CASSWGQGSSYEQYF
TRBJ1-2,.,.,TRBV25-1,TGTGCCAGCGGTAGAGACTATGGCTACACCTTC,CASGRDYGYTF
TRBJ2-1,.,.,TRBV4-3,TGCGCCAGCAGCCAAGGGGGTTGGGTGGGTAGGCAGTTCTTC,CASSQGGWVGRQFF
TRBJ2-7,.,.,TRBV5-8,TGTGCCAGCAGCTTGGAAGGATACGAGCAGTACTTC,CASSLEGYEQYF
TRBJ2-3,TRBD1,.,TRBV4-3,TGCGCCAGCAGCCCTGGGACAGGGGCAGATACGCAGTATTTT,CASSPGTGADTQYF
TRBJ1-3,.,once,TRBV6-1,TGTGCCAGCAGTGAAAGTGGGGGATTCTCTGGAAACACCATATATTTT,CASSESGGFSGNTIYF
TRBJ1-1,.,.,TRBV9,TGTGCCAGCAACCCGTGGGGGTCTGGCACTGAAGCTTTCTTT,CASNPWGSGTEAFF
TRBJ1-5,.,.,TRBV6-1,TGTGCCAGCAGTGTTTTACAGGTCATAAATCAGCCCCAGCATTTT,CASSVLQVINQPQHF
TRBJ2-4,TRBD2,.,TRBV19,TGTGCCAGTAGTCCCTTTAGCGGGAGAAGGGCCAAAAACATTCAGTACTTC,CASSPFSGRRAKNIQYF
TRBJ1-5,.,.,TRBV29-1,TGCAGCGTCACAGACGGGGACAATCAGCCCCAGCATTTT,CSVTDGDNQPQHF
TRBJ2-3,TRBD1,.,TRBV5-1,TGCGCCAGCAGCATGGGACAGGGGGGAGCAGATACGCAGTATTTT,CASSMGQGGADTQYF
TRBJ1-2,TRBD1,.,TRBV15,TGTGCCACCAGCAGAGGGACAGGGGGGACCTATGGCTACACCTTC,CATSRGTGGTYGYTF
TRBJ2-5,.,.,TRBV7-3,TGTGCCAGCAGCCCCCAGCCAGGGGAGACCCAGTACTTC,CASSPQPGETQYF
TRBJ2-5,TRBD1,few,TRBV7-9,TGTGCCAGCAGCTTCCAGGGACAGGGGAAGGAGACCCAGTACTTC,CASSFQGQGKETQYF
TRBJ1-1,.,.,TRBV13,TGTGCCAGCAGCAGAGGGCGTGGTGAAGCTTTCTTT,CASSRGRGEAFF
TRBJ1-1,.,few,TRBV5-6,TGTGCCAGCAGCCTAACTGGCGGCAGCAACACTGAAGCTTTCTTT,CASSLTGGSNTEAFF
TRBJ2-7,.,.,TRBV4-1,TGCGCCAGCAGCCAAGCCCTGGACCGAGGCGAGCAGTACTTC,CASSQALDRGEQYF
TRBJ1-1,.,.,TRBV6-6,TGTGCCAGCAGTTTCGGAGGGGTAGCCGACACTGAAGCTTTCTTT,CASSFGGVADTEAFF
TRBJ2-1,TRBD2,.,TRBV7-2,TGTGCCAGCAGCCAACGGACTAGCGGGGGCAATGAGCAGTTCTTC,CASSQRTSGGNEQFF
TRBJ2-3,TRBD2,.,TRBV2,TGTGCCAGCAGTGAAAACCTAGCGGGAGTTGCAGATACGCAGTATTTT,CASSENLAGVADTQYF
TRBJ2-3,.,.,TRBV6-4,TGTGCCAGCAGTGACTCGGGGTTCACAGATACGCAGTATTTT,CASSDSGFTDTQYF
TRBJ1-2,.,.,TRBV29-1,TGCAGCGTTGAAGCGGCCTCCGCTGGCTACACCTTC,CSVEAASAGYTF